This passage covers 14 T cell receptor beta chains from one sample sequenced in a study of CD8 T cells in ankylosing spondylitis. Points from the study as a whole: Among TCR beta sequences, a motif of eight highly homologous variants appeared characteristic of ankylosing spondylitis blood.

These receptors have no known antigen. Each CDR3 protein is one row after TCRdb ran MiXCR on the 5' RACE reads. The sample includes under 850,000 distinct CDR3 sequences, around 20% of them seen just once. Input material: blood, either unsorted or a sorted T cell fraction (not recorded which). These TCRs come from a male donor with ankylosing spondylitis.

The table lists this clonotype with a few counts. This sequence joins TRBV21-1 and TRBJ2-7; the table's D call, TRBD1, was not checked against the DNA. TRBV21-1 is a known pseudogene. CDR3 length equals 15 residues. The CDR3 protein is CASSKPSVTTYEQYF. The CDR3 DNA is TGTGCCAGCAGCAAACCCTCTGTAACGACCTACGAGCAGTACTTC.

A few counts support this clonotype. The CDR3 DNA sequence: TGTGCCAGCAGTCCGGTACTAGCGGGAGTCTACGAGCAGTACTTC. It yields the protein CASSPVLAGVYEQYF. This chain joins TRBV7-2 and TRBJ2-7; 11 positions match TRBD2. The ends lost 6 bases at V and 3 bases at J; junction bases unmatched: 7. The CDR3 totals 15 residues. Germline-derived CDR1 and CDR2 are SGHTA and FQGNSA.

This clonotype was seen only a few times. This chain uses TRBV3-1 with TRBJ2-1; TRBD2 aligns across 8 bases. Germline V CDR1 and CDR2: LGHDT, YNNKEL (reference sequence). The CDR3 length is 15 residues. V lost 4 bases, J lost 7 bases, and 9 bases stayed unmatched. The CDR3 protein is CASSPGTTGGNEQFF. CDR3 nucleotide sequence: TGTGCCAGCAGCCCTGGGACCACGGGGGGGAATGAGCAGTTCTTC.

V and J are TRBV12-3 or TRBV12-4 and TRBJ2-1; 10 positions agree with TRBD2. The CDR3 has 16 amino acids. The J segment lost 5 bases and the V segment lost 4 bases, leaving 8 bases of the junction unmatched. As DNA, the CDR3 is TGTGCCAGCAGTTCCATCGGACTAGCGGAACACAATGAGCAGTTCTTC. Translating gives CASSSIGLAEHNEQFF.

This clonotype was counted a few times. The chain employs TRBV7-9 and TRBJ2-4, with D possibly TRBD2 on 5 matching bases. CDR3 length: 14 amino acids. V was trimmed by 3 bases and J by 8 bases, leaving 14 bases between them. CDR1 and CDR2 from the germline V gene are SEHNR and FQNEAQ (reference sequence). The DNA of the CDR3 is TGTGCCAGCAGCTTTCGAGGGCGGACGGACATTCAGTACTTC. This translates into CASSFRGRTDIQYF.

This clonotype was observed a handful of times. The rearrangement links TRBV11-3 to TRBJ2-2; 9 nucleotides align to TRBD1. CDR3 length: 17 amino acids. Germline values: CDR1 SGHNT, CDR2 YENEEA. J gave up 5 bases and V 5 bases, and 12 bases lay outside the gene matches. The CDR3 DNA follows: TGTGCCAGCAGCAAAAAGGGACAGGGAAGGGGAACCGGGGAGCTGTTTTTT. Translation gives CASSKKGQGRGTGELFF.

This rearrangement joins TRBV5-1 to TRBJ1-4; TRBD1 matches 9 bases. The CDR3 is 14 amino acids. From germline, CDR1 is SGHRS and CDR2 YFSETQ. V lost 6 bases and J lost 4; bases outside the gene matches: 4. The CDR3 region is CASTTGGSNEKLFF. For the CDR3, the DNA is TGCGCCAGCACCACAGGGGGCAGTAATGAAAAACTGTTTTTT.

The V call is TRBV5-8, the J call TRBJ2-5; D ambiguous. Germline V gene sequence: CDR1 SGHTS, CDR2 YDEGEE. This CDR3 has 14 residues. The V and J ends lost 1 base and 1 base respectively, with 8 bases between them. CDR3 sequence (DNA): TGTGCCAGCAGCTTGTATTTCCTCCAAGAGACCCAGTACTTC. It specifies CASSLYFLQETQYF.

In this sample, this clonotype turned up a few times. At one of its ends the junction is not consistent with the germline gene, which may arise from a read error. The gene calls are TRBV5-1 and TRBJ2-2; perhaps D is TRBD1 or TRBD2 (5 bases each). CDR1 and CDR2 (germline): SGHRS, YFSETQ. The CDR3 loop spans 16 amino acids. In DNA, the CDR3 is TGCGCCAGCAGCTTGAGAGGGACCGGGAACAGCGGGGAGCTGTTTTTT. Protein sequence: CASSLRGTGNSGELFF. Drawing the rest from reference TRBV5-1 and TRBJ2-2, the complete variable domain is KAGVTQTPRYLIKTRGQQVTLSCSPISGHRSVSWYQQTPGQGLQFLFEYFSETQRNKGNFPGRFSGRQFSNSRSEMNVSTLELGDSALYLCASSLRGTGNSGELFFGEGSRLTVL.

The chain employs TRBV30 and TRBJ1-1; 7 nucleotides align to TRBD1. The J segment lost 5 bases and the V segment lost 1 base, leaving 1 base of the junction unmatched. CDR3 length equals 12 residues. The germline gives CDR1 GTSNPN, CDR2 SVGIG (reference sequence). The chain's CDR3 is CAWSGRGTEAFF. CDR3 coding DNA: TGTGCCTGGAGTGGCAGGGGGACTGAAGCTTTCTTT.

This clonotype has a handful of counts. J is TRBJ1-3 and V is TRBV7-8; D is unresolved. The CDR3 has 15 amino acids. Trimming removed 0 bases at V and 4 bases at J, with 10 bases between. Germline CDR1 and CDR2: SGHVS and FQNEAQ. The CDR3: CASSLAESAGNTIYF. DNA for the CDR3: TGTGCCAGCAGCTTAGCAGAGAGCGCCGGAAACACCATATATTTT.

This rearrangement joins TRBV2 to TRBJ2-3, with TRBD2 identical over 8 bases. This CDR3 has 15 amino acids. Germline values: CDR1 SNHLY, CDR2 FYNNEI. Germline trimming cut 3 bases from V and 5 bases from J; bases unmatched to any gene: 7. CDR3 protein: CASSDRGGLGDTQYF. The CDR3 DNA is TGTGCCAGCAGTGACCGGGGGGGCCTGGGAGATACGCAGTATTTT. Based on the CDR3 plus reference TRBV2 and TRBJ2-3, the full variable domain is EPEVTQTPSHQVTQMGQEVILRCVPISNHLYFYWYRQILGQKVEFLVSFYNNEISEKSEIFDDQFSVERPDGSNFTLKIRSTKLEDSAMYFCASSDRGGLGDTQYFGPGTRLTVL.

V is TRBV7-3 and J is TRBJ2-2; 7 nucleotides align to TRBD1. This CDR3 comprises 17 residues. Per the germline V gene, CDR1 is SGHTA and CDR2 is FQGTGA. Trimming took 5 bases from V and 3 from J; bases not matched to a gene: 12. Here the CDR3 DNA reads TGTGCCAGCAGCCCCCGAAAAGGGACAGAGGACACCGGGGAGCTGTTTTTT. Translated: CASSPRKGTEDTGELFF.

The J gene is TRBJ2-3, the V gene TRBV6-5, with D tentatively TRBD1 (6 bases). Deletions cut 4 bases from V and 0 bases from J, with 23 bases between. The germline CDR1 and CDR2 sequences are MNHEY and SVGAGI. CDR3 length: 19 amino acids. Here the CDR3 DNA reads TGTGCCAGCAGTTCCAGACGGTACAGGGCCTTCACTAGCACAGATACGCAGTATTTT. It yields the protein CASSSRRYRAFTSTDTQYF.